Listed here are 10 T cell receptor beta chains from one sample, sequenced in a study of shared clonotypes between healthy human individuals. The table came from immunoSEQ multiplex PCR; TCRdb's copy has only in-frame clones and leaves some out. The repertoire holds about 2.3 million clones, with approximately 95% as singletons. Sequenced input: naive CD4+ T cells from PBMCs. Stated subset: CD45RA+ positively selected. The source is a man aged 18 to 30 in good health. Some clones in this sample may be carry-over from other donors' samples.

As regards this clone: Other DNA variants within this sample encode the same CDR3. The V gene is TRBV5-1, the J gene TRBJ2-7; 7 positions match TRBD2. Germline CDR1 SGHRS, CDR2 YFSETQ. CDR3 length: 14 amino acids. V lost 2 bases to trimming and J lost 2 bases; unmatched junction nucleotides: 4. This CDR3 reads CASSFSGSPYEQYF. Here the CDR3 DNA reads TGCGCCAGCAGCTTTAGCGGGTCTCCCTACGAGCAGTACTTC.

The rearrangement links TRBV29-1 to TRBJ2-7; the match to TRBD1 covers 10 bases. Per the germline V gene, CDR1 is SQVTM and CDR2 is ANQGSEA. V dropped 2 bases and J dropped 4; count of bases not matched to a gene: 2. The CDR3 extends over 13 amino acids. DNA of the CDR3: TGCAGCGTTGAAAGGGACAGGGGATACGAGCAGTACTTC. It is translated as CSVERDRGYEQYF.

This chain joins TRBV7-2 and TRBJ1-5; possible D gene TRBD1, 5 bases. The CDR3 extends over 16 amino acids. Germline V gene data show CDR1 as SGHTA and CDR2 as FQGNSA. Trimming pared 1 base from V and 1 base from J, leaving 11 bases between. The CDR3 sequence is CASSLVGGWSNQPQHF. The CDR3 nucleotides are TGTGCCAGCAGCTTAGTCGGGGGGTGGAGCAATCAGCCCCAGCATTTT.

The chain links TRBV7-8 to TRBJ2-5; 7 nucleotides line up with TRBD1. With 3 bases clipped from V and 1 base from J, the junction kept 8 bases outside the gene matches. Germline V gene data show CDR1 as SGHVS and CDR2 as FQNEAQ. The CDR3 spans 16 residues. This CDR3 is CASSLSRGRPQETQYF. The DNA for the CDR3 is TGTGCCAGCAGCTTGTCTAGGGGGCGCCCCCAAGAGACCCAGTACTTC.

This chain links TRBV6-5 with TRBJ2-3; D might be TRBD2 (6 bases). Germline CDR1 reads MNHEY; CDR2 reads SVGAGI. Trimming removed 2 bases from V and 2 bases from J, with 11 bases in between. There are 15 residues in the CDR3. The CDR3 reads CASSYGAGPTDTQYF. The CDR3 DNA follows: TGTGCCAGCAGTTACGGGGCGGGACCCACAGATACGCAGTATTTT.

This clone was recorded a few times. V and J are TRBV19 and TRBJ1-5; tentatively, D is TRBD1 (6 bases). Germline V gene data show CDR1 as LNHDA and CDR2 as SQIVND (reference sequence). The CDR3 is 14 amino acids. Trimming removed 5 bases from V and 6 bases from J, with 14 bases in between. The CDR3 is CASSSPRGSQPQHF. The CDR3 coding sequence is TGTGCCAGTAGTTCCCCTAGGGGGAGTCAGCCCCAGCATTTT.

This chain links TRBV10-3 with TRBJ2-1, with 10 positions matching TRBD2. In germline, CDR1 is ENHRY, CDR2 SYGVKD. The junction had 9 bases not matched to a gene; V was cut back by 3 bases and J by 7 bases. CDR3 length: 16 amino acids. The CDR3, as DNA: TGTGCCATCAGTGAAGGGCTAGCGGGAGACCGGAATGAGCAGTTCTTC. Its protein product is CAISEGLAGDRNEQFF.

The CDR3 DNA sequence: TGTGCCAGCTCACTTTCGGACGGGGGGAGCTATGGCTACACCTTC. Translated, it gives CASSLSDGGSYGYTF. The chain combines TRBV18 with TRBJ1-2; possible D gene TRBD1, 5 bases. There are 15 residues in the CDR3. Trimming cost V 4 bases and J 4 bases, with 16 bases left between them. CDR1 and CDR2 (germline): KGHSH, LQKENI.

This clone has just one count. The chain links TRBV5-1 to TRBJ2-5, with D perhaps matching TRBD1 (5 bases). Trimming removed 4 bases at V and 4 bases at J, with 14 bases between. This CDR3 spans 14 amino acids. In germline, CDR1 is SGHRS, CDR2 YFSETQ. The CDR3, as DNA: TGCGCCAGCAGCCTTGGGGCAGGACCAGAGACCCAGTACTTC. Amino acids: CASSLGAGPETQYF.

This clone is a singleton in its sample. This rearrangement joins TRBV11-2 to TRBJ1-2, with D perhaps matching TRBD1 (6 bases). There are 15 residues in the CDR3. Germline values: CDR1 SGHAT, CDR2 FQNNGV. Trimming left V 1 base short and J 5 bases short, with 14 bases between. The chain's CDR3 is CASSLGADSEYGYTF. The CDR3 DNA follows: TGTGCCAGCAGCTTAGGGGCGGACAGCGAATATGGCTACACCTTC.